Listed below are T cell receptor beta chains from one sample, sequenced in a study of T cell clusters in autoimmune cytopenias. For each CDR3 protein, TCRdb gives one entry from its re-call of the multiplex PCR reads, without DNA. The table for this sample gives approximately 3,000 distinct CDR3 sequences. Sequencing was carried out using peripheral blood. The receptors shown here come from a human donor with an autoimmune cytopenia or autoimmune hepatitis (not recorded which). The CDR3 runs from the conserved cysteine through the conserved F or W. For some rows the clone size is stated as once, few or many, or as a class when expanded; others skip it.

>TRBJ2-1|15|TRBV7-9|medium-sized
CASSLAGGLRNEQFF
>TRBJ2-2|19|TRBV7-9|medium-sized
CASSPSLRDRGPNTGELFF
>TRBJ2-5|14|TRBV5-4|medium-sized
CASSFDRAGETQYF
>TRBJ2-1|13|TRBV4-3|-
CASSQRTNNEQFF
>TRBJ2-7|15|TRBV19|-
CASSILSTGSNEQYF
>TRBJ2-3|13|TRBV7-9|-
CASSPLAGATQYF
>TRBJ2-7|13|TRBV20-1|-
CSAPDRDSYEQYF
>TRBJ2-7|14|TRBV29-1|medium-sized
CSVVSGEVTGEQYF
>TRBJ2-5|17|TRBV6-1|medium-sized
CASSEWGGQLDTETQYF
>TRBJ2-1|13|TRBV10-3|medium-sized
CAISEKSQDEQFF
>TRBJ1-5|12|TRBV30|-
CAWSPRNQPQHF
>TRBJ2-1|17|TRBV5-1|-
CASSLPKGQSGDNEQFF